Listed below are T cell receptor beta chains from one sample, sequenced in a study of OX40 agonist ivuxolimab in advanced cancers. Sequencing was performed with immunoSEQ multiplex PCR; in TCRdb, only in-frame clones are kept and a portion is missing. The repertoire has tens of thousands of clones, around nine tenths of them found once; the top ten carry approximately 33%. Here the sequenced sample was CD4+ or CD8+ T cells sorted from blood, taken in a trial of the OX40 agonist ivuxolimab. These receptors came from an adult with an advanced solid tumor such as melanoma, head and neck, liver or kidney cancer. CDR3s include the opening cysteine and the closing phenylalanine or tryptophan. D genes are given only for firm matches. Size tells how often a clone was seen (once, few, many) or the class of an expanded clone, and some rows leave it out.

J gene,V gene,clone size,D gene,CDR3 DNA,CDR3 protein
TRBJ2-3,TRBV29-1,.,TRBD2,TGCAGCGTTGCCGGACTAGCGGGAGGGCCAACAGATACGCAGTATTTT,CSVAGLAGGPTDTQYF
TRBJ2-7,TRBV27,once,TRBD2,TGTGCCAGCAGTCCAGGGACTAGCGGAACCTACGAGCAGTACTTC,CASSPGTSGTYEQYF
TRBJ1-2,TRBV6-5,.,.,TGTGCCAGCAGTCGATTGGGACGGATAAACTATGGCTACACCTTC,CASSRLGRINYGYTF
TRBJ1-4,TRBV28,.,.,TGTGCCAGCAGCCCCCTCGGTACAACTAATGAAAAACTGTTTTTT,CASSPLGTTNEKLFF
TRBJ1-1,TRBV6-4,.,.,TGTGCCAGCGAAGGGCTCTCGACTGAAGCTTTCTTT,CASEGLSTEAFF
TRBJ2-3,TRBV10-2,.,TRBD1,TGCGCCAGCACCGGGACAGTATCAGATACGCAGTATTTT,CASTGTVSDTQYF
TRBJ1-2,TRBV6-1,.,.,TGTGCCAGCAGTGAGGGGGATCTTGGCTACACCTTC,CASSEGDLGYTF
TRBJ2-5,TRBV5-6,.,.,TGTGCCAGCAGCTTGGAGGTCGAAGGGGCCCAGTACTTC,CASSLEVEGAQYF
TRBJ1-4,TRBV15,.,.,TGTGCCACCAGCAGAGATCTTCGGGACGGGTTTGGTGAAAAACTGTTTTTT,CATSRDLRDGFGEKLFF
TRBJ2-1,TRBV5-6,.,.,TGTGCCAGCAGCTGGCAGGGTTACAATGAGCAGTTCTTC,CASSWQGYNEQFF
TRBJ1-2,TRBV4-1,.,.,TGCGCCAGCAGCCAAGATTTGGCAGGCTATGGCTACACCTTC,CASSQDLAGYGYTF
TRBJ2-1,TRBV11-1,.,TRBD2,TGTGCCAGCACCCCGTGGGCTAGCGGGTACAATGAGCAGTTCTTC,CASTPWASGYNEQFF
TRBJ1-6,TRBV27,.,TRBD1,TGTGCCAGCAGTGATCAGGGGGCTCGGGATTCACCCCTCCACTTT,CASSDQGARDSPLHF
TRBJ2-7,TRBV4-1,.,TRBD2,TGCGCCAGCAGCCTCACTAGCGGGAGGGCCGGGGACGAGCAGTACTTC,CASSLTSGRAGDEQYF
TRBJ2-7,TRBV29-1,.,TRBD2,TGCAGCGTTGAGGGGGGAGGGGTATACGAGCAGTACTTC,CSVEGGGVYEQYF
TRBJ2-6,TRBV11-2,once,TRBD2,TGTGCCAGCAGCTTAACCCCGGGGGGGTCTGGGGCCAACGTCCTGACTTTC,CASSLTPGGSGANVLTF
TRBJ2-7,TRBV6-6,.,TRBD2,TGTGCCAGCAGTTACACCCTAGCGGAGATCTACGAGCAGTACTTC,CASSYTLAEIYEQYF
TRBJ1-2,TRBV4-2,.,.,TGTGCCAGCAGCCCTTTACAGGGATCTGCTGGCTACACCTTC,CASSPLQGSAGYTF
TRBJ1-2,TRBV7-2,.,.,TGTGCCAGCAGCTTAGCGGAGTTTGTAGATGGCTACACCTTC,CASSLAEFVDGYTF
TRBJ1-5,TRBV28,.,TRBD1,TGTGCCAGCAGTCCCCGGACAGGGGGAGATCAGCCCCAGCATTTT,CASSPRTGGDQPQHF
TRBJ2-5,TRBV7-6,.,TRBD2,TGTGCCAGCCGACAACGGGGGCGGGAGGGGCTAGAGACCCAGTACTTC,CASRQRGREGLETQYF
TRBJ2-7,TRBV29-1,.,TRBD2,TGCAGCGTCCGGACTAGCGGCTCCTACGAGCAGTACTTC,CSVRTSGSYEQYF
TRBJ2-1,TRBV2,.,.,TGTGCCAGCGGACAACCGGGACATTTCTCCTACAATGAGCAGTTCTTC,CASGQPGHFSYNEQFF
TRBJ1-5,TRBV28,.,.,TGTGCCAGCAGCCCCATCATAGGGAGGTCATCCAATCAGCCCCAGCATTTT,CASSPIIGRSSNQPQHF
TRBJ1-2,TRBV28,once,TRBD1,TGTGCCAGCAGTCCAGGACAGGGGGGCTATGGCTACACCTTC,CASSPGQGGYGYTF
TRBJ1-3,TRBV28,once,.,TGTGCCAGCAGTTTAATCCAGGGAGAAGCTGGAAACACCATATATTTT,CASSLIQGEAGNTIYF
TRBJ1-4,TRBV6-1,.,.,TGTGCCAGCAGCGACACTAATGAAAAACTGTTTTTT,CASSDTNEKLFF
TRBJ2-3,TRBV9,.,TRBD2,TGTGCCAGCAAGGAGGGGAGGGCTAGCACAGATACGCAGTATTTT,CASKEGRASTDTQYF
TRBJ1-1,TRBV5-1,.,.,TGCGCCAGCAGGGTAGTATGGCCGGCGGGTACTGAAGCTTTCTTT,CASRVVWPAGTEAFF
TRBJ2-1,TRBV7-9,.,TRBD2,TGTGCCAGCAGCCAGACTAGCGGGAGGGCCCATGAGCAGTTCTTC,CASSQTSGRAHEQFF
TRBJ1-1,TRBV6-5,.,.,TGTGCCAGCAGTTACTCGTCGGGTTACACTGAAGCTTTCTTT,CASSYSSGYTEAFF
TRBJ2-7,TRBV5-1,.,TRBD1,TGCGCCAGCAGCCACCCAGGGGGAAATACCTACGAGCAGTACTTC,CASSHPGGNTYEQYF
TRBJ2-2,TRBV7-9,.,.,TGTGCCAGCAGCCTCGGGATGGTGGGGGACACCGGGGAGCTGTTTTTT,CASSLGMVGDTGELFF
TRBJ1-3,TRBV27,.,.,TGTGCCAGCAGTTTAGCCAGCTCTGGAAACACCATATATTTT,CASSLASSGNTIYF
TRBJ2-3,TRBV19,.,TRBD2,TGTGCCAGTAGTGCCCGGACTAGCGGAGATACGCAGTATTTT,CASSARTSGDTQYF
TRBJ2-7,TRBV9,.,TRBD2,TGTGCCAGCAGCCTGACTAGCGCTTCCTACGAGCAGTACTTC,CASSLTSASYEQYF
TRBJ1-1,TRBV15,.,.,TGTGCCACCAGCCGAACAGGGTCGGGTCCTGAAGCTTTCTTT,CATSRTGSGPEAFF
TRBJ2-3,TRBV6-5,.,.,TGTGCCAGCCGTTTCGGGACAGATACGCAGTATTTT,CASRFGTDTQYF
TRBJ1-5,TRBV6-1,.,.,TGTGCCAGCAGTTCTATGGGGGACCTCAATCAGCCCCAGCATTTT,CASSSMGDLNQPQHF
TRBJ2-1,TRBV6-4,.,TRBD2,TGTGCCAGCAGCGCCGGAGCGGGGATCCTCAATGAGCAGTTCTTC,CASSAGAGILNEQFF
TRBJ2-7,TRBV4-1,.,TRBD2,TGCGCCAGCAGCCAAGCCCCGGGAGGTCCCTACGAGCAGTACTTC,CASSQAPGGPYEQYF
TRBJ2-5,TRBV19,.,.,TGTGCCAGTAGTACTGACGAGAGGTACCAAGAGACCCAGTACTTC,CASSTDERYQETQYF
TRBJ2-7,TRBV19,.,TRBD1,TGTGCCAGTAGCATTTACCCCGGGACAGGGTTATCCTACGAGCAGTACTTC,CASSIYPGTGLSYEQYF
TRBJ2-1,TRBV5-1,.,TRBD2,TGCGCCAGCGCCGCGGGAGGGGGGTACAATGAGCAGTTCTTC,CASAAGGGYNEQFF
TRBJ2-3,TRBV7-3,.,.,TGTGCCAGCAGCTTAATGGGCGGCCCCACAGATACGCAGTATTTT,CASSLMGGPTDTQYF